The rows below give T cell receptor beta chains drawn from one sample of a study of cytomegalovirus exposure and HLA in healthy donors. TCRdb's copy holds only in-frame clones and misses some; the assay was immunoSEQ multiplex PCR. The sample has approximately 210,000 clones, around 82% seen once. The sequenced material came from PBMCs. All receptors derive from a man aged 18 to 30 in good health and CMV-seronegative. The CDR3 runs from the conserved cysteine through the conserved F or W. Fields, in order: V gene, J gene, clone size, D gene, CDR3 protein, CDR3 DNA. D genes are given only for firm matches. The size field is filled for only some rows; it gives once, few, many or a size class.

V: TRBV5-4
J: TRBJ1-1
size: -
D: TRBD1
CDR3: CASSIRQGRTEAFF
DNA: TGTGCCAGCAGCATTAGACAGGGGAGGACTGAAGCTTTCTTT

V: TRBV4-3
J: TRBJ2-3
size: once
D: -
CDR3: CASSQDPDSTDTQYF
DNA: TGCGCCAGCAGCCAAGACCCAGACTCGACAGATACGCAGTATTTT

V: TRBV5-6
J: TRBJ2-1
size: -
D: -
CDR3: CASSPAGGNEQFF
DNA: TGTGCCAGCAGCCCTGCCGGGGGAAATGAGCAGTTCTTC

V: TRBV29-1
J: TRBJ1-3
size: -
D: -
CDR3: CSVENPTVSGNTIYF
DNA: TGCAGCGTTGAAAACCCGACAGTCTCTGGAAACACCATATATTTT

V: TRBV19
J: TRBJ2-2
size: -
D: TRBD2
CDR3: CASRSGSRPDVDTGELFF
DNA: TGTGCCAGTAGAAGCGGGAGTAGACCCGACGTTGACACCGGGGAGCTGTTTTTT

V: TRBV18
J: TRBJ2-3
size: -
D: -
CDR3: CASSPPPGHSTDTQYF
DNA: TGTGCCAGCTCACCTCCCCCAGGCCACTCCACAGATACGCAGTATTTT

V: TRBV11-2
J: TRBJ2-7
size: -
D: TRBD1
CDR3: CASSLWDRAGEQYF
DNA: TGTGCCAGCAGCTTATGGGACAGGGCGGGCGAGCAGTACTTC

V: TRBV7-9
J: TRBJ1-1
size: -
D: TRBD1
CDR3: CASSTRQGLNTEAFF
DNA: TGTGCCAGCAGCACGCGACAGGGGTTGAACACTGAAGCTTTCTTT

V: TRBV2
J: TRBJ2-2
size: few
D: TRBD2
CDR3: CASSQREATSGELFF
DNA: TGTGCCAGCAGCCAGCGGGAAGCTACTTCCGGGGAGCTGTTTTTT

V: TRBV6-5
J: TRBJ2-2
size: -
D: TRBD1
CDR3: CASTPGGIGTGELFF
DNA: TGTGCCAGCACCCCAGGGGGTATCGGCACCGGGGAGCTGTTTTTT

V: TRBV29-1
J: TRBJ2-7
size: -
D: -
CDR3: CSVTGWDTYEQYF
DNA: TGCAGCGTAACAGGGTGGGACACCTACGAGCAGTACTTC

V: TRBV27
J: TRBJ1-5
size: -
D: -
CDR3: CASSLGYVGQRHF
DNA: TGTGCCAGCAGTTTGGGGTATGTAGGACAGAGGCATTTT

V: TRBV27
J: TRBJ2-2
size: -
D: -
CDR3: CASNRWGGSNTGELFF
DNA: TGTGCCAGCAACCGGTGGGGCGGATCGAACACCGGGGAGCTGTTTTTT

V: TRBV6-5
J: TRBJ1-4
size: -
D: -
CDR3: CASSYAGRGEKLFF
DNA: TGTGCCAGCAGTTACGCAGGACGGGGGGAAAAACTGTTTTTT

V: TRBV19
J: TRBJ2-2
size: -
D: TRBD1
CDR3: CASRSGTANTGELFF
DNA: TGTGCCAGTAGATCCGGGACAGCGAACACCGGGGAGCTGTTTTTT

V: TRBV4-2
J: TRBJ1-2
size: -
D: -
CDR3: CASSQERSQSGYTF
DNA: TGTGCCAGCAGCCAAGAGCGGTCACAATCTGGCTACACCTTC

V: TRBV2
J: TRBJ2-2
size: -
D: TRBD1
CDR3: CASHSHRGLNTGELFF
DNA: TGTGCCAGCCACTCCCACAGGGGGCTGAACACCGGGGAGCTGTTTTTT

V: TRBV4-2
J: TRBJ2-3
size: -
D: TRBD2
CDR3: CASSRTLAGASDTQYF
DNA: TGTGCCAGCAGCCGAACACTAGCGGGAGCCTCTGATACGCAGTATTTT

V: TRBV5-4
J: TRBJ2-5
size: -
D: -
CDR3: CASSFFMPVTGQETQYF
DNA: TGTGCCAGCAGCTTCTTTATGCCGGTCACAGGCCAAGAGACCCAGTACTTC

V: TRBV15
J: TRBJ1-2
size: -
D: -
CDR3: CATSRDLAVYGYTF
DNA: TGTGCCACCAGCAGAGATCTGGCGGTCTATGGCTACACCTTC

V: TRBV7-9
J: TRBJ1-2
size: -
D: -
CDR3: CASSPAGTKYGYTF
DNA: TGTGCCAGCAGCCCCGCCGGGACAAAATATGGCTACACCTTC

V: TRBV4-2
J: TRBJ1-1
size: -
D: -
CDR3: CASSQEWTDPKF
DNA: TGTGCCAGCAGCCAAGAATGGACAGACCCAAAATTT